These T cell receptor beta chains were read from a single sample in a study of control samples from healthy donors and cancer patients. Sequenced by immunoSEQ multiplex PCR; TCRdb stores in-frame clones only, minus some. Of about 83,000 clones listed, about nine tenths are singletons. The specimen was blood. All receptors come from a man in his fifties or sixties in good health. The CDR3 runs from the conserved cysteine through the conserved F or W. The order of the fields is V gene, D gene, J gene, clone size, CDR3 DNA, CDR3 protein. A D gene is named only where the DNA matches it firmly. The listing skips clone size in some rows; elsewhere it reads once, few, many or a size class.

V gene: TRBV19
D gene: -
J gene: TRBJ2-7
clone size: -
CDR3 DNA: TGTGCCAGTAGTATACGAGACAGCTCCTACGAGCAGTACTTC
CDR3 protein: CASSIRDSSYEQYF

V gene: TRBV24-1
D gene: TRBD2
J gene: TRBJ2-6
clone size: -
CDR3 DNA: TGTGCCACCAGTGACCCGGCGGGGGTTGGTGGGGCCAACGTCCTGACTTTC
CDR3 protein: CATSDPAGVGGANVLTF

V gene: TRBV2
D gene: -
J gene: TRBJ1-1
clone size: -
CDR3 DNA: TGTGCCAGCAGCGTCGGGACGGTAGATGAAGCTTTCTTT
CDR3 protein: CASSVGTVDEAFF

V gene: TRBV5-6
D gene: -
J gene: TRBJ1-1
clone size: -
CDR3 DNA: TGTGCCAGCAGCTTGTCTATGAACACTGAAGCTTTCTTT
CDR3 protein: CASSLSMNTEAFF

V gene: TRBV30
D gene: -
J gene: TRBJ1-1
clone size: -
CDR3 DNA: TGTGCCTGGACAGCAGGGGTACACACTGAAGCTTTCTTT
CDR3 protein: CAWTAGVHTEAFF

V gene: TRBV6-5
D gene: TRBD1
J gene: TRBJ1-1
clone size: -
CDR3 DNA: TGTGCCAGCAGCCGGACAGGGCTTAGGGGCACTGAAGCTTTCTTT
CDR3 protein: CASSRTGLRGTEAFF

V gene: TRBV19
D gene: -
J gene: TRBJ1-5
clone size: few
CDR3 DNA: TGTGCCAGTAGTCCCCAGGGTAGCAATCAGCCCCAGCATTTT
CDR3 protein: CASSPQGSNQPQHF

V gene: TRBV6-5
D gene: TRBD1
J gene: TRBJ2-5
clone size: -
CDR3 DNA: TGTGCCAGCAGTACGGACAGGGGTGAGGAGACCCAGTACTTC
CDR3 protein: CASSTDRGEETQYF

V gene: TRBV3-1/TRBV3-2
D gene: -
J gene: TRBJ1-6
clone size: once
CDR3 DNA: TGTGCCAGCAGCTCCCAACCGAACAGGTTGGCCCTCCACTTT
CDR3 protein: CASSSQPNRLALHF

V gene: TRBV11-2
D gene: -
J gene: TRBJ2-3
clone size: -
CDR3 DNA: TGTGCCAGCAGCTTAGACTCAGATACGCAGTATTTT
CDR3 protein: CASSLDSDTQYF

V gene: TRBV29-1
D gene: TRBD1
J gene: TRBJ1-5
clone size: -
CDR3 DNA: TGCAGCGCAAAGGGACAGGGGAATCAGCCCCAGCATTTT
CDR3 protein: CSAKGQGNQPQHF

V gene: TRBV27
D gene: TRBD1
J gene: TRBJ2-1
clone size: few
CDR3 DNA: TGTGCCAGCAGCCGGGACAGGGGGCAAGGTGAGCAGTTCTTC
CDR3 protein: CASSRDRGQGEQFF

V gene: TRBV19
D gene: -
J gene: TRBJ1-2
clone size: -
CDR3 DNA: TGTGCCAGTAGTATCGCAGGGAGCTATGGCTACACCTTC
CDR3 protein: CASSIAGSYGYTF

V gene: TRBV9
D gene: -
J gene: TRBJ1-1
clone size: once
CDR3 DNA: TGTGCCAGCACCGAGGACCAGGGCATGAACACTGAAGCTTTCTTT
CDR3 protein: CASTEDQGMNTEAFF

V gene: TRBV4-1
D gene: TRBD1
J gene: TRBJ1-2
clone size: -
CDR3 DNA: TGCGCCAGCAGCCAAGTTGGGACAGGGGGCCTCTATGGCTACACCTTC
CDR3 protein: CASSQVGTGGLYGYTF

V gene: TRBV7-8
D gene: -
J gene: TRBJ1-3
clone size: -
CDR3 DNA: TGTGCCAGCAGCCCCACAGGGCCCTCTGGAAACACCATATATTTT
CDR3 protein: CASSPTGPSGNTIYF

V gene: TRBV19
D gene: TRBD1
J gene: TRBJ1-1
clone size: once
CDR3 DNA: TGTGCCAGTAGTAGGGGACAGGGAAGGACTGAAGCTTTCTTT
CDR3 protein: CASSRGQGRTEAFF

V gene: TRBV6-2/TRBV6-3
D gene: -
J gene: TRBJ1-6
clone size: -
CDR3 DNA: TGTGCCAGCAGCCACTACCTCAAAAGTCGGTTAACGGGTTCACCCCTCCACTTT
CDR3 protein: CASSHYLKSRLTGSPLHF

V gene: TRBV4-3
D gene: -
J gene: TRBJ1-6
clone size: -
CDR3 DNA: TGCGCCAGCAGCCAAGGATCCTCTTATAATTCACCCCTCCACTTT
CDR3 protein: CASSQGSSYNSPLHF

V gene: TRBV6-5
D gene: TRBD2
J gene: TRBJ2-7
clone size: -
CDR3 DNA: TGTGCCAGCAGTTACTCAGTAGCTAGCGGGGTCCACGAGCAGTACTTC
CDR3 protein: CASSYSVASGVHEQYF

V gene: TRBV5-4
D gene: TRBD1
J gene: TRBJ1-2
clone size: -
CDR3 DNA: TGTGCCAGCAGCCAGACAGGGGATGGCTACACCTTC
CDR3 protein: CASSQTGDGYTF

V gene: TRBV19
D gene: TRBD1
J gene: TRBJ2-3
clone size: -
CDR3 DNA: TGTGCCAGTAGTAAAAAGGGACAGGGATTCACAGATACGCAGTATTTT
CDR3 protein: CASSKKGQGFTDTQYF

V gene: TRBV7-2
D gene: -
J gene: TRBJ1-5
clone size: -
CDR3 DNA: TGTGCCAGCAGCTTAGATGGGACGACCGGGAATCAGCCCCAGCATTTT
CDR3 protein: CASSLDGTTGNQPQHF

V gene: TRBV5-6
D gene: -
J gene: TRBJ1-6
clone size: -
CDR3 DNA: TGTGCCAGCAGCAGAGTCGGGGCGCTTGATTCACCCCTCCACTTT
CDR3 protein: CASSRVGALDSPLHF

V gene: TRBV5-8
D gene: -
J gene: TRBJ1-4
clone size: -
CDR3 DNA: TGTGCCAGCAGCTTGCCAATATCTGGTGAAAAACTGTTTTTT
CDR3 protein: CASSLPISGEKLFF

V gene: TRBV15
D gene: TRBD1
J gene: TRBJ1-6
clone size: -
CDR3 DNA: TGTGCCACCAGCAGAGAATGGGGACAGGGGAATTCACCCCTCCACTTT
CDR3 protein: CATSREWGQGNSPLHF

V gene: TRBV6-2/TRBV6-3
D gene: -
J gene: TRBJ1-1
clone size: -
CDR3 DNA: TGTGCCAGCAGTTACTCGAAGGTGAACACTGAAGCTTTCTTT
CDR3 protein: CASSYSKVNTEAFF

V gene: TRBV10-3
D gene: -
J gene: TRBJ2-1
clone size: -
CDR3 DNA: TGTGCCATCAGTGATAGCGGCTCCTACAATGAGCAGTTCTTC
CDR3 protein: CAISDSGSYNEQFF

V gene: TRBV18
D gene: -
J gene: TRBJ2-3
clone size: -
CDR3 DNA: TGTGCCAGCTCACCAAGGGCAAGGGATACGCAGTATTTT
CDR3 protein: CASSPRARDTQYF

V gene: TRBV6-5
D gene: TRBD1
J gene: TRBJ1-1
clone size: few
CDR3 DNA: TGTGCCAGCAGTAGCGACAGGGACACTGAAGCTTTCTTT
CDR3 protein: CASSSDRDTEAFF

V gene: TRBV5-1
D gene: TRBD1
J gene: TRBJ2-1
clone size: -
CDR3 DNA: TGCGCCAGCAGCTGGACAGGGGGAACCTACAATGAGCAGTTCTTC
CDR3 protein: CASSWTGGTYNEQFF